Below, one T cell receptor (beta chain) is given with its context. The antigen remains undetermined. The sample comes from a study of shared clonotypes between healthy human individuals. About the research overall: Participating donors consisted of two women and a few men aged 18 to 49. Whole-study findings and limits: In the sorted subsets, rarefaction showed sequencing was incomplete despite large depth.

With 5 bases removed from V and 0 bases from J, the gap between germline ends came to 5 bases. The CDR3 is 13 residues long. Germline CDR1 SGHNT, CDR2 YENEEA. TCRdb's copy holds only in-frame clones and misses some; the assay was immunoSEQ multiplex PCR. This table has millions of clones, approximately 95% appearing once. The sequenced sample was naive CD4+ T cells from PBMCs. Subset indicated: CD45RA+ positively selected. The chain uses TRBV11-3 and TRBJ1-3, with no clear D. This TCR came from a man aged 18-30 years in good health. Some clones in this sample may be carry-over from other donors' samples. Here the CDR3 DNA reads TGTGCCAGCAGCGGGTTCTCTGGAAACACCATATATTTT. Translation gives CASSGFSGNTIYF.